The 20 T cell receptor beta chains presented below share a single source sample, sequenced in a study of sequential checkpoint blockade in melanoma. Assay used: immunoSEQ multiplex PCR; TCRdb lists only in-frame clones, some missing. This sample has about 37,000 clones, with 30% to 40% found just once. The sample's treatment: randomized to nivolumab then ipilimumab (arm A) or the reverse (arm B). The source was tumor tissue (inferred from file names), collected from a patient given nivolumab and ipilimumab in sequence. All receptors come from a human donor with melanoma.

This chain connects TRBV6-8 to TRBJ1-2; 11 nucleotides agree with TRBD1. The CDR3 contains 16 residues. Trimming removed 4 bases from V and 5 bases from J; junction bases left unmatched: 9. The germline CDR1 and CDR2 sequences are MNHGY and SAAAGT. The CDR3 DNA follows: TGTGCCAGCAGTTTTGGACAGGGGGCGCTTTGGTATGGCTACACCTTC. Amino acid sequence: CASSFGQGALWYGYTF.

Points on this clone: Germline and junction disagree at one end, which may indicate a read error. The chain links TRBV11-3 to TRBJ1-1; D is uncertain. This CDR3 has 14 amino acids. The V gene's germline CDR1 is SGHNT and CDR2 YENEEA. DNA for the CDR3: TGTGCCAGCAACTTAGGCCTCGGTCGGGCAGAAGCTTTCTTT. It encodes CASNLGLGRAEAFF.

This chain joins TRBV29-1 and TRBJ2-3; 8 bases match TRBD1. CDR3 length equals 15 residues. The J segment lost 1 base and the V segment lost 3 bases, leaving 6 bases of the junction unmatched. The germline V gene has CDR1 SQVTM and CDR2 ANQGSEA. The CDR3 here is CSVEQGAWGTDTQYF. CDR3 nucleotide sequence: TGCAGCGTTGAGCAGGGGGCATGGGGCACAGATACGCAGTATTTT.

The chain recombines TRBV19 with TRBJ1-2, with 9 nucleotides matching TRBD1. Per germline, CDR1 LNHDA and CDR2 SQIVND (reference sequence). The CDR3 runs to 15 residues. After removal of 5 bases from V and 6 bases from J, the junction contained 10 bases not matched to a gene. The CDR3 bases are TGTGCCAGTAGTCCAACAGGGGGCGCAGGAAATGGCTACACCTTC. The encoded protein is CASSPTGGAGNGYTF.

This clone was recorded many times. V and J are TRBV11-3 and TRBJ2-7, with 12 bases lining up with TRBD2. The CDR3 consists of 15 residues. Germline V gene data show CDR1 as SGHNT and CDR2 as YENEEA. The junction had 13 bases not matched to a gene; V was cut back by 5 bases and J by 11 bases. Here the CDR3 reads CASSPTSGGQSGEYF. The DNA for the CDR3 is TGTGCCAGCAGCCCGACTAGCGGGGGCCAATCGGGGGAGTACTTC.

Only a few counts were recorded for this clone. This chain connects TRBV30 to TRBJ1-4; D is ambiguous. This CDR3 has 14 residues. The V gene's germline CDR1 is GTSNPN and CDR2 SVGIG (reference sequence). Trimming removed 2 bases from V and 0 bases from J, with 7 bases in between. CDR3 protein: CAWSHQTTNEKLFF. The CDR3 bases are TGTGCCTGGAGTCATCAAACAACTAATGAAAAACTGTTTTTT.

This rearrangement joins TRBV19 to TRBJ2-7; D gene ambiguous. The CDR3 is made up of 13 amino acids. V lost 6 bases and J 3 bases, leaving 12 bases between the germline ends. CDR1 LNHDA and CDR2 SQIVND come from the germline V gene (reference sequence). The CDR3 sequence is CASSADGRYEQYF. For the CDR3, the DNA is TGTGCCAGTAGCGCTGACGGTCGCTACGAGCAGTACTTC.

Only a few counts were recorded for this clone. The chain joins TRBV28 to TRBJ1-2; 8 bases align to TRBD1. Trimming took 2 bases from V and 12 from J; bases not matched to a gene: 5. Germline V CDR1 and CDR2: MDHEN, SYDVKM. There are 12 residues in the CDR3. Written as DNA, the CDR3 is TGTGCCAGCAGTTTACCCAGGGGGCTTAACACCTTC. Translation: CASSLPRGLNTF.

This clone ranks as medium-sized. The V gene is TRBV11-3, the J gene TRBJ1-4, with D perhaps matching TRBD1 (5 bases). The V and J ends lost 5 bases and 4 bases respectively, with 11 bases between them. This CDR3 has 14 amino acids. Germline CDR1 reads SGHNT; CDR2 reads YENEEA. The CDR3 spells CASSPGQGNEKLFF. The CDR3 DNA follows: TGTGCCAGCAGCCCCGGGCAGGGTAATGAAAAACTGTTTTTT. Together with reference TRBV11-3 and TRBJ1-4, the CDR3 gives the full variable domain: EAGVVQSPRYKIIEKKQPVAFWCNPISGHNTLYWYLQNLGQGPELLIRYENEEAVDDSQLPKDRFSAERLKGVDSTLKIQPAELGDSAVYLCASSPGQGNEKLFFGSGTQLSVL.

This clone was seen only a few times. The chain recombines TRBV9 with TRBJ2-5; TRBD1 aligns across 9 bases. The CDR3 is 15 amino acids. From germline, CDR1 is SGDLS and CDR2 YYNGEE. V shed 0 bases, J shed 4 bases, and the junction held 4 bases outside the gene matches. The CDR3 region has the DNA TGTGCCAGCAGCGTAGGGAGACAGGGGGGAGAGACCCAGTACTTC. This sequence encodes CASSVGRQGGETQYF.

The J gene is TRBJ2-7, the V gene TRBV6-8; a possible D gene is TRBD1 (7 bases). This CDR3 region has 14 residues. Germline loops: CDR1 MNHGY, CDR2 SAAAGT. V lost 7 bases and J lost 3, with 16 bases in between. Written as DNA, the CDR3 is TGTGCCAGCATAATCGGGGGACAGAGCTACGAGCAGTACTTC. As protein: CASIIGGQSYEQYF.

The table lists this clone with a few counts. The rearrangement links TRBV6-8 to TRBJ2-1, with D hard to call. Germline CDR1 and CDR2: MNHGY and SAAAGT. The CDR3 consists of 14 residues. Trimming removed 6 bases from V and 0 bases from J, with 9 bases in between. This chain's CDR3 is CASRTLSSYNEQFF. CDR3 bases: TGTGCCAGCAGGACTCTGAGCTCCTACAATGAGCAGTTCTTC.

This clone was seen a handful of times. The chain carries TRBV11-3 and TRBJ2-7; TRBD2 is a possible D gene (6 bases). CDR1 is SGHNT, CDR2 YENEEA, per germline. The CDR3 length is 17 residues. V was clipped by 6 bases and J by 2 bases, with 23 bases between them. DNA of the CDR3: TGTGCCAGCAGTAGGGGAGGTGGATCGGCGGCAACCTACGAGCAGTACTTC. This codes for CASSRGGGSAATYEQYF.

The table lists this clone with a few counts. The gene calls are TRBV6-8 and TRBJ2-1, with D perhaps TRBD1 or TRBD2 (5 bases each). This CDR3 contains 15 residues. CDR1 and CDR2 from the germline V gene are MNHGY and SAAAGT. Between the trimmed V and J ends, which lost 5 bases and 5 bases, there was a span of 16 bases. The CDR3 nucleotides are TGTGCCAGCAGTACCCGGGACCCACGGGACAATGAGCAGTTCTTC. It codes for CASSTRDPRDNEQFF.

This clone was seen more than once but under ten times. The rearrangement uses TRBV2 and TRBJ2-1; 13 bases match TRBD2. CDR3 size: 19 residues. V lost 7 bases to trimming and J lost 7 bases; unmatched junction nucleotides: 19. Germline CDR1 SNHLY, CDR2 FYNNEI. CDR3 in DNA: TGTGCCAGCACCCGAAGTGGTTTTCCACTAGCGGGAGGGCCTAATGAGCAGTTCTTC. Translating gives CASTRSGFPLAGGPNEQFF.

This clone was detected only a few times. The rearrangement links TRBV28 to TRBJ1-2, with 9 nucleotides matching TRBD1. This CDR3 has 16 amino acids. Losses at the gene ends were 6 bases for V and 1 base for J; bases not matched to a gene: 9. Looked up from germline, CDR1 is MDHEN and CDR2 is SYDVKM. The CDR3 sequence: CASRQRQGVVNYGYTF. CDR3 in DNA: TGTGCCAGCAGACAGAGACAGGGGGTCGTTAACTATGGCTACACCTTC.

In this sample, this clone turned up a few times. The chain is built from TRBV15 and TRBJ2-2; TRBD2 agrees at 13 bases. This CDR3 is 17 amino acids long. V shed 5 bases, J shed 8 bases, and the junction held 11 bases outside the gene matches. Germline values: CDR1 LNHNV, CDR2 YYDKDF (reference sequence). The CDR3 is CATSVGLAGVVGGELFF. The CDR3 DNA sequence: TGTGCCACCAGCGTAGGACTAGCGGGAGTGGTTGGTGGGGAGCTGTTTTTT.

This clone came up a few times. The rearrangement links TRBV28 to TRBJ1-5; no clear D. Trimming took off 2 bases at V and 3 bases at J, with 14 bases between the two ends. Germline V lookup: CDR1 MDHEN, CDR2 SYDVKM. The CDR3 consists of 16 residues. The CDR3 nucleotides read TGTGCCAGCAGTTTAGGAGCAGTGGGTTACAATCAGCCCCAGCATTTT. As protein: CASSLGAVGYNQPQHF. The full variable domain, in which reference TRBV28 and TRBJ1-5 provide the parts outside the CDR3, is DVKVTQSSRYLVKRTGEKVFLECVQDMDHENMFWYRQDPGLGLRLIYFSYDVKMKEKGDIPEGYSVSREKKERFSLILESASTNQTSMYLCASSLGAVGYNQPQHFGDGTRLSIL.

The rearrangement joins TRBV19 to TRBJ2-7, with 9 bases matching TRBD2. The J segment lost 0 bases and the V segment lost 8 bases, leaving 2 bases of the junction unmatched. The CDR3 spans 13 residues. Germline V gene data show CDR1 as LNHDA and CDR2 as SQIVND (reference sequence). CDR3 residues: CASGSGGSYEQYF. The CDR3 coding sequence is TGTGCCAGTGGTAGCGGGGGCTCCTACGAGCAGTACTTC.

The chain is built from TRBV5-1 and TRBJ2-2; 9 positions match TRBD1. CDR3 size: 18 residues. Germline lookup yields CDR1 SGHRS and CDR2 YFSETQ. Losses at the gene ends were 3 bases for V and 5 bases for J; bases not matched to a gene: 14. The CDR3: CASSSTRQGVRGTGELFF. The CDR3 DNA reads TGCGCCAGCAGCTCAACCAGACAGGGGGTGAGAGGGACCGGGGAGCTGTTTTTT.